The source of this T cell receptor beta chain is a study of beta chain features in type 1 diabetes (dated by TCRdb to the late 2010s). Background for the entire study: No differences in mean age, gender distribution, total cell number or subset yield were found between patients and healthy donors. In the study, recently diagnosed type 1 diabetes patients and matched healthy donors were compared on the TCRB repertoires of their sorted circulating CD4+ T cell subsets. A total of some 100,000,000 sorted cells were examined across all samples, and the number of cells per subset was strongly correlated with RNA yield. Whereas all 30 or so donors provided naive and central memory subsets, regulatory and stem cell-like memory subsets were isolated from just 8 patients and roughly eight healthy donors. Points the paper makes about the study in general: In all four CD4+ subsets, TCRB CDR3 length was moderately but significantly shorter in type 1 diabetes patients. Because the HLA sub-analyses included only small numbers of individuals, any influence of HLA type on TCRB rearrangement was left unresolved. Because cDNA was sequenced instead of genomic DNA, activated cells with high expression could be over-represented, although the groups did not differ in activation or CD3 levels. PCR might favor shorter templates, but patient and control samples were amplified and corrected together, so any skew would affect both groups equally. At VDJ recombination sites, type 1 diabetes patients had fewer insertions and more deleted nucleotides, which implies abnormalities in thymic rearrangement. Naive, central memory and regulatory TCRB repertoires appeared to be more similar among patients than among healthy donors.

The CDR3 contains 14 residues, cysteine and phenylalanine counted. Left in the record is the CDR3 DNA by itself, 42 bases read in frame from the first base. As encoded in the germline V gene, CDR1 is LGHNT while CDR2 is FRNRAP. V loses 6 bases at its end and J loses 10 bases; junction bases beyond the gene matches: 8. The High Capacity cDNA Reverse Transcription Kit was used to reverse transcribe all of the isolated RNA, meaning that expressed TCRB transcripts were what got sequenced. Deep immunoSEQ sequencing was applied to naive, central memory and regulatory T cell samples, giving an average of about 3.57 million total reads per sample. Sorted cells were lysed in RLT buffer, and RNA was extracted using DNase-treated RNeasy Micro or Mini kits according to cell number. Each cell subset was processed on its own to prevent cross-contamination, while patient and healthy donor samples were processed together. Using the immunoSEQ multiplex PCR, TCRB sequences were amplified from cDNA into 87-bp fragments spanning the CDR3 region. The amplicons were sequenced using the Illumina HiSeq platform. Per the original workflow: PCR bias was corrected computationally using synthetic template baselines, and reads within Hamming distance 2 were collapsed, with unmergeable singletons discarded. Reads were aligned against IMGT so that V, D and J genes, CDR3 length and insertions or deletions at six rearrangement sites could be assigned. Within each subset, clonotype counts were normalized to sorted cell number, after which true diversity and Gini coefficients were computed with the tcR R package. Repertoire sharing was quantified using the overlap coefficient calculated on TCRB nucleotide sequences. TCRdb stores this immuneACCESS table with in-frame sequences only. Part of the clones is absent; in the studies checked, under half of the shortfall reflects unresolved V genes, and no reason is known for the rest. That table gives V, J and clone size, and the DNA gave D and trimming. The sample contains about 140,000 clones, about 9.7% of them found a single time. 0.65% of the sample is taken by the ten largest.

Each donor gave one peripheral blood draw, approximately 110 mL on average, collected into heparinised tubes. A BD FACSAria II and a panel including CD45RO, CCR7, CD25, CD127, CD95 and CD27 were used to sort naive, central memory, regulatory and stem cell-like memory CD4+ T cells. A purity above 95% was achieved for all sorted populations. PBMCs were separated immediately by Lymphoprep density gradient centrifugation and were stained directly, without being cultured. So that batch effects would be minimized, each experiment stained and sorted samples in pairs, pairing one healthy donor with one patient. On this clone itself: Its antigen remains undetermined. One base away there is no much larger clone; base qualities are not given.

Sequences were obtained from central memory CD4+ T cells from blood. The sequence derives from a middle-aged woman in good health. The chain is encoded by TRBV12-5 joined to TRBJ1-6; TRBD1 agrees with 8 junctional bases. CDR3 reads: CASGLGQGESPLHF. The nucleotide sequence is TGTGCTAGTGGCCTCGGACAGGGTGAATCACCCCTCCACTTT.